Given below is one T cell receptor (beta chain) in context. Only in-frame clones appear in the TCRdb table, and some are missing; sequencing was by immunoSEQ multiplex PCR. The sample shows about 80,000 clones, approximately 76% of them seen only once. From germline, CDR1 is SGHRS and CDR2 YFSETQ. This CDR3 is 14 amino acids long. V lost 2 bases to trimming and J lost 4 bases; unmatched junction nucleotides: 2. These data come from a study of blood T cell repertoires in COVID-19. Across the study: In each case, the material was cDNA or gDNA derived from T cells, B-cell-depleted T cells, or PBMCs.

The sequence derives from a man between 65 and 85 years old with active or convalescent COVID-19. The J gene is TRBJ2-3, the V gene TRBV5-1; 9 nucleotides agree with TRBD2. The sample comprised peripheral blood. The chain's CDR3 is CASSLGGGADTQYF. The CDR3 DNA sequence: TGCGCCAGCAGCTTAGGCGGGGGGGCAGATACGCAGTATTTT.